The clone carrying this T cell receptor (beta chain) was counted only a few times. This entry comes from a study of blood T cell repertoires in COVID-19. On the study more broadly: Donors in the United States, Italy and Spain gave samples during acute or convalescent COVID-19.

The age range of participants was about 18 to 100 years, with residence in about 25 US areas. Allocation to cohorts depended on clinical history reported by the participants. Recovered Cohort 3 donors showed two negative PCRs, clearance, or symptom resolution. With 0 bases removed from V and 4 bases from J, the gap between germline ends came to 17 bases. The CDR3 sequence is 17 residues long. Germline CDR1 reads LGHNA; CDR2 reads YSLEER. Using immunoSEQ multiplex PCR, the repertoire was profiled, and TCRdb retains in-frame clones only, with some absent. The sample consists of some 390,000 clones, about nine tenths of them appearing once.

The source is a woman younger than 45 who had recovered from COVID-19. Sequencing used PBMCs or T cells enriched from blood (not recorded which). This rearrangement joins TRBV4-3 to TRBJ2-3, with D perhaps matching TRBD2 (5 bases). The CDR3 region has the DNA TGCGCCAGCAGCCAAGAAAGGCTTACTCTCGGGGCAGATACGCAGTATTTT. Protein product: CASSQERLTLGADTQYF.